These 29 T cell receptor beta chains share one sample of origin, sequenced in a study of cytomegalovirus exposure and HLA in healthy donors (dated by TCRdb to 2017 to 2019). Libraries came from the immunoSEQ multiplex PCR assay. For the multiplex PCR, a mixture combining 60 forward primers for TCR Vbeta segments and 13 reverse primers for TCR Jbeta segments was used. TCRdb took over this immuneACCESS table, retaining in-frame rearrangements with V and J assigned. Such tables are incomplete; in checked studies, under half of the missing clones stem from an unresolved V gene, and the remainder is unexplained. A total of under 65,000 clones appear in this sample, 80% of them only once. Roughly 8% of the sample belongs to the ten largest clones. What was sequenced was PBMCs. Receptors were obtained from a man aged 25 to 40 in good health and CMV-seropositive.

This clone was recorded a few times. The chain employs TRBV5-1 and TRBJ1-6; D perhaps matches TRBD1 (5 bases). The ends were cut back, 4 bases at V and 5 bases at J, with 7 bases in the middle. CDR1 and CDR2 from the germline V gene are SGHRS and YFSETQ. The CDR3 is 13 residues long. For the CDR3, the DNA is TGCGCCAGCAGCCCACAGGATAATTCACCCCTCCACTTT. Its protein is CASSPQDNSPLHF.

The genes are TRBV7-8 and TRBJ2-5; the match to TRBD1 covers 8 bases. V lost 5 bases, J lost 8 bases, and 13 bases stayed unmatched. The CDR3 runs to 15 residues. Germline assignment: CDR1 SGHVS and CDR2 FQNEAQ. The CDR3 spells CASSTTDRGKTTQYF. The CDR3 coding sequence is TGTGCCAGCAGCACGACCGACAGGGGAAAGACTACCCAGTACTTC.

The chain links TRBV5-1 to TRBJ1-6, with 10 positions matching TRBD1. CDR3 length: 15 residues. With 0 bases clipped from V and 13 bases from J, the junction kept 7 bases outside the gene matches. The germline V gene encodes CDR1 SGHRS and CDR2 YFSETQ. The CDR3 loop is CASSLEGQGIGPLHF. CDR3 sequence (DNA): TGCGCCAGCAGCTTGGAGGGACAGGGGATTGGCCCCCTCCACTTT.

This sequence joins TRBV7-6 and TRBJ2-7, with 7 bases lining up with TRBD1. The ends lost 6 bases at V and 3 bases at J; junction bases unmatched: 11. Germline-derived CDR1 and CDR2 are SGHVS and FNYEAQ. There are 15 residues in the CDR3. CDR3 DNA sequence: TGTGCCAGCAGTTCCGGGACAGAAGCCTACTACGAGCAGTACTTC. Its protein product is CASSSGTEAYYEQYF.

The chain joins TRBV29-1 to TRBJ2-4; TRBD1 aligns across 7 bases. With 6 bases clipped from V and 5 bases from J, the junction kept 4 bases outside the gene matches. Germline assignment: CDR1 SQVTM and CDR2 ANQGSEA. This CDR3 has 12 residues. CDR3: CSVRQGENIQYF. DNA of the CDR3: TGCAGCGTAAGACAGGGCGAAAACATTCAGTACTTC.

The chain uses TRBV19 and TRBJ2-6; D is uncertain. The V gene's germline CDR1 is LNHDA and CDR2 SQIVND (reference sequence). The germline V and J ends were trimmed by 3 bases and 4 bases, with 10 bases remaining between them. The CDR3 contains 15 residues. CDR3 in amino acids: CASSMAGSGANVLTF. CDR3 nucleotide sequence: TGTGCCAGTAGTATGGCAGGTTCCGGGGCCAACGTCCTGACTTTC.

This clone has only a few counts. The rearrangement joins TRBV7-3 to TRBJ2-7; maybe TRBD1 (5 bases). Per germline, CDR1 SGHTA and CDR2 FQGTGA. Trimming took 1 base from V and 3 from J, leaving 10 bases between them. The CDR3 extends over 14 amino acids. CDR3 DNA sequence: TGTGCCAGCAGCTTAAGTGGCCAGGGCTACGAGCAGTACTTC. Translation: CASSLSGQGYEQYF.

About this clone itself: A read error may produce the germline difference seen at one junction end. The genes are TRBV4-1 and TRBJ2-5, with D hard to call. CDR3 size: 14 residues. Germline CDR1 is MGHRA and CDR2 is YSYEKL. CDR3 residues: CASSQDPRGETQYF. In DNA, the CDR3 is TGTGCCAGCAGCCAAGATCCAAGAGGCGAGACCCAGTACTTC.

This clone was seen just once. The gene calls are TRBV7-9 and TRBJ2-7; 14 nucleotides line up with TRBD2. The CDR3 loop spans 17 amino acids. The J segment lost 3 bases and the V segment lost 5 bases, leaving 9 bases of the junction unmatched. CDR1 is SEHNR, CDR2 FQNEAQ, per germline (reference sequence). CDR3 DNA: TGTGCCAGCAGCGCAGGGGGACTAGCGGGGGCCCTCTACGAGCAGTACTTC. This gives the protein CASSAGGLAGALYEQYF.

A few counts support this clone. The gene calls are TRBV2 and TRBJ1-2; the D gene is possibly TRBD1 (6 bases). CDR3 length: 12 residues. V was clipped by 7 bases and J by 2 bases, with 8 bases between them. The germline V gene has CDR1 SNHLY and CDR2 FYNNEI. The CDR3 bases are TGTGCCAGCATGAGGGGGAACTATGGCTACACCTTC. Amino acids: CASMRGNYGYTF.

V usage is TRBV6-6 and J usage is TRBJ2-7, with D perhaps TRBD2 (5 bases). Trimming shortened V by 2 bases and J by 3 bases, and 11 bases separated the two germline ends. The CDR3 totals 14 residues. Germline values: CDR1 MNHNY, CDR2 SVGAGI (reference sequence). This CDR3 is CASSYSEGSYEQYF. For the CDR3, the DNA is TGTGCCAGCAGTTACAGTGAGGGTAGCTACGAGCAGTACTTC.

The chain employs TRBV7-8 and TRBJ1-5; tentative D call: TRBD1 (6 bases). V shed 1 base and J shed 0 bases, with 7 bases lying between them. Germline CDR1 and CDR2: SGHVS and FQNEAQ. The CDR3 is 15 residues long. CDR3 protein: CASSLVGGSNQPQHF. The CDR3 DNA follows: TGTGCCAGCAGCTTAGTAGGGGGTAGCAATCAGCCCCAGCATTTT.

The chain links TRBV7-6 to TRBJ2-2, with 8 bases identical to TRBD1. Trimming at V came to 2 bases and at J to 6 bases, leaving 5 bases not matched to a gene. The CDR3 length is 15 residues. Germline V lookup: CDR1 SGHVS, CDR2 FNYEAQ. DNA of the CDR3: TGTGCCAGCAGCTTACAGGGGGCGCGGGCCGGGGAGCTGTTTTTT. Translating gives CASSLQGARAGELFF.

This sequence joins TRBV29-1 and TRBJ2-1, with TRBD2 as a possible D gene (6 bases). CDR1 and CDR2 (germline): SQVTM, ANQGSEA. Trimming pared 7 bases from V and 9 bases from J, leaving 10 bases between. The CDR3 consists of 10 residues. The CDR3 protein is CSGGVAEQFF. The CDR3 nucleotides read TGCAGCGGGGGGGTCGCTGAGCAGTTCTTC.

The CDR3 region is CASNAGGIDGNQPQHF. In nucleotides, the CDR3 is TGTGCCAGCAACGCAGGGGGCATAGATGGCAATCAGCCCCAGCATTTT. This sequence joins TRBV27 and TRBJ1-5; 8 nucleotides align to TRBD1. CDR1 and CDR2 (germline): MNHEY, SMNVEV (reference sequence). This CDR3 spans 16 amino acids. V was clipped by 7 bases and J by 2 bases; unmatched bases: 10.

This sequence joins TRBV7-9 and TRBJ1-2; D is uncertain. Trimming left V 5 bases short and J 1 base short, with 8 bases between. Germline CDR1 and CDR2: SEHNR and FQNEAQ (reference sequence). The CDR3 contains 13 residues. Written as DNA, the CDR3 is TGTGCCAGCAGCACGTCGGTTAACTATGGCTACACCTTC. It is translated as CASSTSVNYGYTF.

This clone was seen more than once but under ten times. The chain links TRBV5-1 to TRBJ2-3; 7 nucleotides align to TRBD1. The V gene end was trimmed by 8 bases and the J gene end by 1 base; junction bases not matched to a gene: 7. The CDR3 length is 14 residues. Germline V gives CDR1 SGHRS, CDR2 YFSETQ. The chain's CDR3 is CASSRDSGTDTQYF. The DNA of the CDR3 is TGCGCCAGTAGCCGGGACAGCGGCACAGATACGCAGTATTTT.

This sequence joins TRBV19 and TRBJ2-5, with 9 nucleotides matching TRBD1. This CDR3 comprises 15 residues. Trimming cost V 3 bases and J 5 bases; bases outside gene matches: 7. Germline lookup yields CDR1 LNHDA and CDR2 SQIVND (reference sequence). The CDR3 reads CASSITGGSQETQYF. In DNA, the CDR3 is TGTGCCAGTAGTATTACAGGGGGCTCTCAGGAGACCCAGTACTTC.

This clone came up a few times. The V and J genes are TRBV2 and TRBJ1-2; D perhaps matches TRBD1 (6 bases). Trimming shortened V by 2 bases and J by 0 bases, and 7 bases separated the two germline ends. CDR1 is SNHLY, CDR2 FYNNEI, per germline. The CDR3 is 14 amino acids. The DNA of the CDR3 is TGTGCCAGCAGTGAACAGGGGACTAACTATGGCTACACCTTC. Translated, it gives CASSEQGTNYGYTF.

The chain combines TRBV5-1 with TRBJ1-5; D is perhaps TRBD1 (6 bases). Germline V gene sequence: CDR1 SGHRS, CDR2 YFSETQ. This CDR3 region has 14 residues. Trimming left V 0 bases short and J 4 bases short, with 8 bases between. This CDR3 reads CASSLGGQNQPQHF. CDR3 in DNA: TGCGCCAGCAGCTTGGGTGGACAGAATCAGCCCCAGCATTTT.

The chain carries TRBV28 and TRBJ1-3, with 7 bases matching TRBD1. The length of the CDR3 is 15 residues. Unmatched junction bases numbered 5, after V lost 4 bases and J lost 2 bases. Germline loops: CDR1 MDHEN, CDR2 SYDVKM. CDR3 in amino acids: CASSSFTGAGNTIYF. The CDR3 nucleotides are TGTGCCAGCAGTTCATTCACAGGGGCTGGAAACACCATATATTTT.

The chain uses TRBV5-1 and TRBJ2-1; D is possibly TRBD1 (6 bases). The V end lost 0 bases, the J end lost 6 bases, and 10 bases lay between the germline ends. Germline loops: CDR1 SGHRS, CDR2 YFSETQ. The CDR3 has 14 amino acids. CDR3 nucleotide sequence: TGCGCCAGCAGCTTGGGGGGGCCTAGCAATGAGCAGTTCTTC. This sequence encodes CASSLGGPSNEQFF.

This sequence joins TRBV19 and TRBJ1-4; TRBD1 agrees at 9 bases. Germline values: CDR1 LNHDA, CDR2 SQIVND (reference sequence). V dropped 7 bases and J dropped 2; count of bases not matched to a gene: 8. CDR3 length equals 16 residues. Written as DNA, the CDR3 is TGTGCCAGTACTAGACGGGACAGGGAGACTAATGAAAAACTGTTTTTT. As protein: CASTRRDRETNEKLFF.

The chain uses TRBV27 and TRBJ2-7; unclear D gene. This CDR3 spans 14 amino acids. V lost 1 base to trimming and J lost 0 bases, with 7 bases between them. Germline V gives CDR1 MNHEY, CDR2 SMNVEV (reference sequence). The DNA for the CDR3 is TGTGCCAGCAGTTTATACAGAAGCTCCTACGAGCAGTACTTC. Amino acid sequence: CASSLYRSSYEQYF.

The chain couples TRBV28 to TRBJ1-1, with a tentative D call TRBD1 (6 bases). Germline V gene data show CDR1 as MDHEN and CDR2 as SYDVKM. Trimming took 2 bases from V and 1 from J, leaving 11 bases between them. The CDR3 is 15 amino acids. CDR3 nucleotides: TGTGCCAGCAGTTTAGCAGGGGCTGAGAACACTGAAGCTTTCTTT. This encodes CASSLAGAENTEAFF.

This clone showed up just a few times. This chain uses TRBV10-3 with TRBJ2-7, with 9 positions matching TRBD1. Trimming removed 6 bases from V and 4 bases from J; junction bases left unmatched: 10. CDR3 length equals 15 residues. The germline V gene encodes CDR1 ENHRY and CDR2 SYGVKD. Here the CDR3 DNA reads TGTGCCATCAGAGAGGCGGGACAGGGCTGGTACGAGCAGTACTTC. Translated, it gives CAIREAGQGWYEQYF.

The gene calls are TRBV6-5 and TRBJ2-1; 15 bases fit TRBD2. V gave up 6 bases and J gave up 5 bases; unmatched junction bases: 2. There are 15 residues in the CDR3. Germline lookup yields CDR1 MNHEY and CDR2 SVGAGI. For the CDR3, the DNA is TGTGCCAGCAGAGGACTAGCGGGGGGGAACAATGAGCAGTTCTTC. Translated, it gives CASRGLAGGNNEQFF.

This chain joins TRBV4-1 and TRBJ2-3; TRBD2 agrees at 12 bases. The germline CDR1 and CDR2 sequences are MGHRA and YSYEKL. This CDR3 has 14 amino acids. Trimming cost V 4 bases and J 8 bases; bases outside gene matches: 4. Here the CDR3 DNA reads TGCGCCAGCAGCCCGAGGACTAGCGGGATTACGCAGTATTTT. Translation gives CASSPRTSGITQYF.

The V gene is TRBV28, the J gene TRBJ2-3; tentatively, D is TRBD1 (5 bases). The germline V gene has CDR1 MDHEN and CDR2 SYDVKM. V lost 3 bases and J 1 base, leaving 8 bases between the germline ends. This CDR3 is built from 14 residues. The DNA of the CDR3 is TGTGCCAGCAGTTTTTTACAGGGCACAGATACGCAGTATTTT. Residues: CASSFLQGTDTQYF.